What follows are 2 T cell receptor beta chains derived from one specimen sequenced in a study of blood T cell repertoires in COVID-19. Repertoires were generated with immunoSEQ multiplex PCR, while TCRdb's copy carries only in-frame clones and drops some. The data contain fewer than 130,000 clones, around 80% of them singletons. The sequenced sample was peripheral blood. Receptors originate from a man in his 70s with active or convalescent COVID-19.

This chain links TRBV9 with TRBJ2-5; the match to TRBD2 covers 8 bases. The CDR3 extends over 14 amino acids. The germline CDR1 and CDR2 sequences are SGDLS and YYNGEE. After removal of 1 base from V and 5 bases from J, the junction contained 4 bases not matched to a gene. The CDR3 DNA follows: TGTGCCAGCAGCGTAAGGCTAGCGGGTGAGACCCAGTACTTC. It translates to CASSVRLAGETQYF.

A single count supports this clone. The V call is TRBV2, the J call TRBJ1-2, with 7 bases that match TRBD1. Per the germline V gene, CDR1 is SNHLY and CDR2 is FYNNEI. The CDR3 spans 13 residues. V lost 6 bases and J lost 6; bases outside the gene matches: 7. The CDR3 sequence is CASRRTGENGYTF. In DNA, the CDR3 is TGTGCCAGCAGACGAACAGGGGAGAATGGCTACACCTTC.